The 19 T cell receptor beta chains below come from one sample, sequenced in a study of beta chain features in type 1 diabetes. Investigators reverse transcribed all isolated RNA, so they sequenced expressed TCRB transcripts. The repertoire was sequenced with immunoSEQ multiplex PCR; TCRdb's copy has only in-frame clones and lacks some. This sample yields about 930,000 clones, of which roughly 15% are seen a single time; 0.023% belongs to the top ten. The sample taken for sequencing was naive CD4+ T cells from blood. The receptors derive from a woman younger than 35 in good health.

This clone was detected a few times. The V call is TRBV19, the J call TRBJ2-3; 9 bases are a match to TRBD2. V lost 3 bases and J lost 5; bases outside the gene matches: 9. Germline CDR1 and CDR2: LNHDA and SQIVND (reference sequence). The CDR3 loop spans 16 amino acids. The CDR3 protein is CASSISSGRREDTQYF. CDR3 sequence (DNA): TGTGCCAGTAGTATCAGCAGCGGGAGGCGGGAAGATACGCAGTATTTT.

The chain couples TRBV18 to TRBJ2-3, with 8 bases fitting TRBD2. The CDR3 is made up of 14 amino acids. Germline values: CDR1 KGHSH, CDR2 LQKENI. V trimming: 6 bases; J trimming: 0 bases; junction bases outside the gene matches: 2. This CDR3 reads CASSIAGSTDTQYF. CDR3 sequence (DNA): TGTGCCAGCTCCATAGCGGGAAGCACAGATACGCAGTATTTT.

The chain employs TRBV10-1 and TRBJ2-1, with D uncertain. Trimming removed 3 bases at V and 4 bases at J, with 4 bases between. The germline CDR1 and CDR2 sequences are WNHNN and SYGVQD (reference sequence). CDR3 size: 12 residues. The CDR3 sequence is CASSDRYNEQFF. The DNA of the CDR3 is TGCGCCAGCAGTGACCGTTACAATGAGCAGTTCTTC.

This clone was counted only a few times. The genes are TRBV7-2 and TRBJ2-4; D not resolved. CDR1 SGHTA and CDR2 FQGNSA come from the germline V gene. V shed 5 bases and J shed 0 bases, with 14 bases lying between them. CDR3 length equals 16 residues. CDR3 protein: CASSTYRDLAKNIQYF. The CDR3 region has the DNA TGTGCCAGCAGCACCTACAGAGACCTAGCCAAAAACATTCAGTACTTC. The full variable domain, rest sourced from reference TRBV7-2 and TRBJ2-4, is GAGVSQSPSNKVTEKGKDVELRCDPISGHTALYWYRQSLGQGLEFLIYFQGNSAPDKSGLPSDRFSAERTGGSVSTLTIQRTQQEDSAVYLCASSTYRDLAKNIQYFGAGTRLSVL.

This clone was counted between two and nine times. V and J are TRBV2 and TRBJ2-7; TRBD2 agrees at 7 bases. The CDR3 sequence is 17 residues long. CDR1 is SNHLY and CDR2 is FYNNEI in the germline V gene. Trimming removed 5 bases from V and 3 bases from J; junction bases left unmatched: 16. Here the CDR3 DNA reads TGTGCCAGCAGTCGAGATGCGGGTAGCGGGTACTTCTACGAGCAGTACTTC. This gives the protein CASSRDAGSGYFYEQYF.

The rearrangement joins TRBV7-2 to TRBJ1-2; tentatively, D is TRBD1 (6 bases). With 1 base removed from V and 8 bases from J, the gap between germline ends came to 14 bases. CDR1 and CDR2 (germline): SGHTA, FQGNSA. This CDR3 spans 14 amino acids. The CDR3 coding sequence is TGTGCCAGCAGCTTAGGTCCGGGGGCGACAGGCTACACCTTC. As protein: CASSLGPGATGYTF.

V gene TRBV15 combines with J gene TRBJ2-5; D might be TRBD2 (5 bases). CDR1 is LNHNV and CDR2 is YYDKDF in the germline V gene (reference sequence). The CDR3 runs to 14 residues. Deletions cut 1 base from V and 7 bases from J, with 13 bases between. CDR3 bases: TGTGCCACCAGCAGAGGGGTAGCCGCGGGGACCCAGTACTTC. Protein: CATSRGVAAGTQYF.

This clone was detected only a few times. The CDR3 DNA sequence: TGTGCCAGCTCATCTCAGGGATTCACGGCCAAAAACATTCAGTACTTC. It yields the protein CASSSQGFTAKNIQYF. The chain links TRBV18 to TRBJ2-4; D possibly corresponds to TRBD1 (5 bases). CDR1 KGHSH and CDR2 LQKENI come from the germline V gene. The V end lost 5 bases, the J end lost 1 base, and 15 bases lay between the germline ends. CDR3 size: 16 residues.

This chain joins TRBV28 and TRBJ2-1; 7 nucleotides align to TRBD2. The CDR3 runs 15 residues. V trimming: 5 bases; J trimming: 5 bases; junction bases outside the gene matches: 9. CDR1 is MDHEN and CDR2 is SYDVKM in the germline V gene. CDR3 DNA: TGTGCCAGCAGTCATGGGGCTAGCGGAAACAATGAGCAGTTCTTC. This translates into CASSHGASGNNEQFF.

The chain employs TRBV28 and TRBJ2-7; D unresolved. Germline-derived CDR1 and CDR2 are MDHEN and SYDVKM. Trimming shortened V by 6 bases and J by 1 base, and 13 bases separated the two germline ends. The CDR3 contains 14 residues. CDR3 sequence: CASRETLGSYEQYF. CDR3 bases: TGTGCCAGCAGAGAGACACTTGGGTCCTACGAGCAGTACTTC.

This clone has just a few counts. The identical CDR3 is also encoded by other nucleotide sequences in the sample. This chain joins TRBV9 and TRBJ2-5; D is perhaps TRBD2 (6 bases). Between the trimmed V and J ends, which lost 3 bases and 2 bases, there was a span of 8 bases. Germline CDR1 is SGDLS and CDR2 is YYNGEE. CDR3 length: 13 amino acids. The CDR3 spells CASSGGLQETQYF. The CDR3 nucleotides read TGTGCCAGCAGCGGGGGACTTCAAGAGACCCAGTACTTC.

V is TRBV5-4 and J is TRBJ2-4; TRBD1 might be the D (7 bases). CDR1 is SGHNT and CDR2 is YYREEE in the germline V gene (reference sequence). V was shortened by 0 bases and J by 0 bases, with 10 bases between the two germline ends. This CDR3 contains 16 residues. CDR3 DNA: TGTGCCAGCAGCTTGGGACAGGGACTAGCCAAAAACATTCAGTACTTC. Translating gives CASSLGQGLAKNIQYF.

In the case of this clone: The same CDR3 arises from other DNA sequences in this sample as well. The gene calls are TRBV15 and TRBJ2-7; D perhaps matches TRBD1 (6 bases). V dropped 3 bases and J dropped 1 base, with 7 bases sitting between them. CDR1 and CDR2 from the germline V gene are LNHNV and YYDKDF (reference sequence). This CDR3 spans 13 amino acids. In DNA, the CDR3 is TGTGCCACCAGCAGGGACAGATCCTACGAGCAGTACTTC. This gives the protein CATSRDRSYEQYF.

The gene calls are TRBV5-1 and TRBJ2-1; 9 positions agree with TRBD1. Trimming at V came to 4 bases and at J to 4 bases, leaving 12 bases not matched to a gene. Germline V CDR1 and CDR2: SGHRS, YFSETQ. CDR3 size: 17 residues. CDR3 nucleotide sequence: TGCGCCAGCAGCACGGGGACCGGGACAGGGCTGTACAATGAGCAGTTCTTC. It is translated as CASSTGTGTGLYNEQFF.

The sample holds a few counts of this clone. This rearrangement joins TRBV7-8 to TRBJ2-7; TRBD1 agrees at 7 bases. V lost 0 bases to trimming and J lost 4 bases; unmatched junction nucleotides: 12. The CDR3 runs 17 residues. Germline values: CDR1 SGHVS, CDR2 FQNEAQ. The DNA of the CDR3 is TGTGCCAGCAGCTTAGCGATCGGGGCCGGGACAGAGTACGAGCAGTACTTC. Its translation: CASSLAIGAGTEYEQYF.

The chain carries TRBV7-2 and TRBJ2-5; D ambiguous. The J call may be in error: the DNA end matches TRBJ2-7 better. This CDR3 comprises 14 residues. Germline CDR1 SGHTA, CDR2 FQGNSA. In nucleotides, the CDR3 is TGTGCCAGCAGCTTAGTCGAAGGGTCCCACGAGCAGTACTTC. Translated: CASSLVEGSHEQYF.

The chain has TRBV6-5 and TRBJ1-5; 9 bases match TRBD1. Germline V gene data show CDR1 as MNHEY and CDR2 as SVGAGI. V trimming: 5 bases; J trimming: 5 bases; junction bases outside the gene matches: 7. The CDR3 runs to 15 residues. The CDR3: CASSNGDRVYQPQHF. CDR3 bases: TGTGCCAGCAGTAACGGGGACAGGGTTTATCAGCCCCAGCATTTT.

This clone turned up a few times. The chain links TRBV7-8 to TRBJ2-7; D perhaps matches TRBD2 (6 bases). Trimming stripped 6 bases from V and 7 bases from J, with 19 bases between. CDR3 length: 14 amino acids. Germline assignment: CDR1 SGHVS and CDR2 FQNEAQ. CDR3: CASSTRGGDWEQYF. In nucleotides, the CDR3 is TGTGCCAGCAGTACCCGAGGCGGGGATTGGGAGCAGTACTTC.

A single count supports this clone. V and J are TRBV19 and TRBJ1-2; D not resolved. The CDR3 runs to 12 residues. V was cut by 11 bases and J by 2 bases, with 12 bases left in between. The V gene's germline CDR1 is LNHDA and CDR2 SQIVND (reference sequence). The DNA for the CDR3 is TGTGCCGGATGGACGTGGAACTATGGCTACACCTTC. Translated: CAGWTWNYGYTF.